Listed here is a single T cell receptor beta chain. These data are taken from a study of blood T cell repertoires in COVID-19. As for the study in general: Donors in the United States, Italy and Spain gave samples during acute or convalescent COVID-19.

How the authors handled the data: For nucleated cells, counts were estimated from reference gene primer amplification. Sequenced by immunoSEQ multiplex PCR; TCRdb stores in-frame clones only, minus some. V, J and clone size reflect that table, while D and trimming were determined from the DNA. The sample yields 250,000 to 350,000 clones, roughly nine tenths seen once. Germline values: CDR1 SGHTA, CDR2 FQGTGA. The CDR3 has 13 residues. V lost 5 bases, J lost 6 bases, and 13 bases lay in between. The chain joins TRBV7-3 to TRBJ1-1, with D possibly TRBD1 on 6 matching bases. Sequenced sample: peripheral blood. This clonotype was sampled from a woman aged 50 to 65 who had recovered from COVID-19. CDR3 in amino acids: CASSPGTRAEAFF. DNA for the CDR3: TGTGCCAGCAGCCCCGGGACAAGGGCTGAAGCTTTCTTT.